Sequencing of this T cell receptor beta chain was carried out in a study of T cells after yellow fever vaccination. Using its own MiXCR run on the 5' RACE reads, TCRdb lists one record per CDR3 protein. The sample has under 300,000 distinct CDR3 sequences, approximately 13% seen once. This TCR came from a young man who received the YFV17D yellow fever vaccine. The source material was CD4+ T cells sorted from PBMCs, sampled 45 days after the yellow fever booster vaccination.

The CDR3 DNA is TGCGCCAGCAGCCACGAACCGGGCCCACGCTACGAGCAGTACTTC. This sequence encodes CASSHEPGPRYEQYF. The chain employs TRBV4-3 and TRBJ2-7; D remains ambiguous. The germline V gene has CDR1 LGHNA and CDR2 YSLEER. CDR3 length equals 15 residues. V shed 3 bases and J shed 3 bases, with 15 bases lying between them.